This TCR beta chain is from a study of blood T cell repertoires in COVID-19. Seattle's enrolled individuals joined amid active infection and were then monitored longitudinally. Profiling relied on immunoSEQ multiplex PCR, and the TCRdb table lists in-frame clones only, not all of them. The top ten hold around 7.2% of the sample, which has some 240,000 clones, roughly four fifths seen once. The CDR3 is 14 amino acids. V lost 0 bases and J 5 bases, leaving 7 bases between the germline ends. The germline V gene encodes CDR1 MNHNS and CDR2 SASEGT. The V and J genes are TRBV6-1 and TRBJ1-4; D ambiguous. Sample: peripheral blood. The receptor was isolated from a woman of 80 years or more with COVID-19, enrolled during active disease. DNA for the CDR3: TGTGCCAGCAGTGAAGCGAGCCTAAATGAAAAACTGTTTTTT. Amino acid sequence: CASSEASLNEKLFF.